Below, 32 T cell receptor beta chains from the same sample are listed, as sequenced in a study of lymphopenia after photon versus proton radiotherapy (dated by TCRdb to about 2019). The library was generated by the immunoSEQ multiplex PCR assay. TCRdb holds this immuneACCESS table with in-frame rearrangements only. Some clones are missing; in checked studies, unresolved V genes explain under half, and the rest has no known cause. The sample includes roughly 30,000 clones, with around nine tenths observed a single time. Roughly 44% of the sample is held by the ten biggest clonotypes. This material consisted of peripheral blood, taken from a patient treated with proton-based radiotherapy. These receptors were taken from a woman in her sixties with cholangiocarcinoma. Some clones in this sample may be carry-over from other donors' samples.

V and J are TRBV29-1 and TRBJ1-4; no clear D. Trimming shortened V by 6 bases and J by 5 bases, and 13 bases separated the two germline ends. CDR1 is SQVTM, CDR2 ANQGSEA, per germline. The CDR3 totals 13 residues. Here the CDR3 reads CSVGGLSNEKLFF. CDR3 coding DNA: TGCAGCGTCGGCGGACTTAGCAATGAAAAACTGTTTTTT.

This clone has just one count. The chain combines TRBV6-1 with TRBJ2-7; the D gene is possibly TRBD1 (5 bases). From germline, CDR1 is MNHNS and CDR2 SASEGT. The germline V and J ends were trimmed by 6 bases and 4 bases, with 13 bases remaining between them. The CDR3 is 13 amino acids. The CDR3 DNA reads as TGTGCCAGCAGAGGGGTGAGTGGGTACGAGCAGTACTTC. Translation: CASRGVSGYEQYF.

The V gene is TRBV27, the J gene TRBJ2-5; possible D gene TRBD2, 7 bases. Trimming pared 2 bases from V and 5 bases from J, leaving 12 bases between. The CDR3 length is 14 residues. Per germline, CDR1 MNHEY and CDR2 SMNVEV (reference sequence). The chain's CDR3 is CASSLNRGAETQYF. In DNA form, the CDR3 reads TGTGCCAGCAGTTTAAATCGGGGGGCTGAGACCCAGTACTTC.

The chain carries TRBV10-2 and TRBJ2-7, with D hard to call. This CDR3 spans 15 amino acids. Trimming removed 3 bases from V and 0 bases from J, with 12 bases in between. Germline values: CDR1 WSHSY, CDR2 SAAADI. This CDR3 reads CASSETGKASYEQYF. CDR3 DNA sequence: TGCGCCAGCAGTGAAACCGGTAAGGCCTCCTACGAGCAGTACTTC.

The chain links TRBV2 to TRBJ2-7; D remains ambiguous. The CDR3 contains 12 residues. CDR1 SNHLY and CDR2 FYNNEI come from the germline V gene. V was pared by 6 bases and J by 5 bases, with 11 bases between. In DNA, the CDR3 is TGTGCCAGCAGGCTCCACGGAGACGAGCAGTACTTC. This codes for CASRLHGDEQYF.

The J gene is TRBJ1-4, the V gene TRBV25-1; unclear D gene. The CDR3 length is 16 residues. V lost 3 bases and J 0 bases, leaving 11 bases between the germline ends. Germline V lookup: CDR1 MGHDK, CDR2 SYGVNS. The CDR3 region has the DNA TGTGCCAGCAGTGATGTAACAGTACCAACTAATGAAAAACTGTTTTTT. This translates into CASSDVTVPTNEKLFF.

This chain connects TRBV28 to TRBJ2-7; 9 bases are shared with TRBD1. The CDR3 is made up of 13 amino acids. V shed 5 bases, J shed 6 bases, and the junction held 5 bases outside the gene matches. CDR1 MDHEN and CDR2 SYDVKM come from the germline V gene. CDR3 in amino acids: CASSPGQGSEQYF. The CDR3, as DNA: TGTGCCAGCAGTCCGGGACAGGGAAGCGAGCAGTACTTC. Filled out from reference TRBV28 and TRBJ2-7, the complete variable domain reads DVKVTQSSRYLVKRTGEKVFLECVQDMDHENMFWYRQDPGLGLRLIYFSYDVKMKEKGDIPEGYSVSREKKERFSLILESASTNQTSMYLCASSPGQGSEQYFGPGTRLTVT.

This sequence joins TRBV9 and TRBJ2-7; maybe TRBD1 (5 bases). The CDR3 has 13 amino acids. Germline V CDR1 and CDR2: SGDLS, YYNGEE. The V gene lost 4 bases and the J gene lost 7 bases, with 15 bases spanning the gap. The CDR3 protein is CASSRTLGQEQYF. CDR3 DNA sequence: TGTGCCAGCAGCCGGACGCTCGGACAAGAGCAGTACTTC. The full variable domain, rest sourced from reference TRBV9 and TRBJ2-7, is DSGVTQTPKHLITATGQRVTLRCSPRSGDLSVYWYQQSLDQGLQFLIQYYNGEERAKGNILERFSAQQFPDLHSELNLSSLELGDSALYFCASSRTLGQEQYFGPGTRLTVT.

This rearrangement joins TRBV5-4 to TRBJ1-2, with a tentative D call TRBD1 (6 bases). This CDR3 comprises 14 residues. Germline V lookup: CDR1 SGHNT, CDR2 YYREEE (reference sequence). Between the trimmed V and J ends, which lost 7 bases and 8 bases, there was a span of 21 bases. The CDR3 DNA is TGTGCCAGCCGGGAGGAGGGGGGGATCGTAGGCTACACCTTC. This sequence encodes CASREEGGIVGYTF. Filled out from reference TRBV5-4 and TRBJ1-2, the complete variable domain reads ETGVTQSPTHLIKTRGQQVTLRCSSQSGHNTVSWYQQALGQGPQFIFQYYREEENGRGNFPPRFSGLQFPNYSSELNVNALELDDSALYLCASREEGGIVGYTFGSGTRLTVV.

Details on this clone: Compared with germline, one end of the junction differs, possibly owing to a read error. This chain connects TRBV18 to TRBJ2-7; TRBD1 agrees at 9 bases. The CDR3 runs to 14 residues. Germline CDR1 KGHSH, CDR2 LQKENI. The CDR3 spells CVSSPGTGNYEQYF. The DNA of the CDR3 is TGTGTCAGCTCACCAGGGACAGGGAACTACGAGCAGTACTTC.

The rearrangement links TRBV20-1 to TRBJ2-1; TRBD2 is a possible D gene (5 bases). In germline, CDR1 is DFQATT, CDR2 SNEGSKA (reference sequence). Between the trimmed V and J ends, which lost 6 bases and 12 bases, there was a span of 9 bases. The CDR3 has 9 residues. As DNA, the CDR3 is TGCAGTGCGAGCGGACTGCAGTTCTTC. This gives the protein CSASGLQFF.

The chain joins TRBV2 to TRBJ1-1; no reliable D call. The CDR3 has 13 amino acids. Per the germline V gene, CDR1 is SNHLY and CDR2 is FYNNEI. V lost 3 bases and J 1 base, leaving 6 bases between the germline ends. The CDR3 DNA is TGTGCCAGCAGTGAGGAAGGGAACACTGAAGCTTTCTTT. Translated: CASSEEGNTEAFF.

This clone occurred a few times. Relative to the germline gene, one junction end is altered; a read error may explain this. The chain recombines TRBV28 with TRBJ1-5, with no clear D. Germline CDR1 and CDR2: MDHEN and SYDVKM. This CDR3 has 14 amino acids. In nucleotides, the CDR3 is TGTGCCAGCACGCACAGATCTTCCGGTCAGCCCCAGCCTTTT. Protein sequence: CASTHRSSGQPQPF.

The genes are TRBV7-2 and TRBJ2-3, with TRBD2 matching 7 bases. CDR3 length equals 12 residues. After removal of 5 bases from V and 7 bases from J, the junction contained 3 bases not matched to a gene. Germline CDR1 is SGHTA and CDR2 is FQGNSA. CDR3 DNA: TGTGCCAGCAGCAGACTAGCAAATACGCAGTATTTT. Encoded protein: CASSRLANTQYF.

The chain links TRBV7-8 to TRBJ2-4; the match to TRBD1 covers 11 bases. With 4 bases clipped from V and 0 bases from J, the junction kept 20 bases outside the gene matches. Germline lookup yields CDR1 SGHVS and CDR2 FQNEAQ. CDR3 length: 22 residues. CDR3 bases: TGTGCCAGCAGCTCAGGACAGGGGGCATTTAGACAACGAGATCTAGCCAAAAACATTCAGTACTTC. Its translation: CASSSGQGAFRQRDLAKNIQYF.

The rearrangement uses TRBV30 and TRBJ2-1, with 9 bases fitting TRBD1. The CDR3 is 13 residues long. Germline V CDR1 and CDR2: GTSNPN, SVGIG (reference sequence). After removal of 8 bases from V and 9 bases from J, the junction contained 11 bases not matched to a gene. As DNA, the CDR3 is TGTGCCAGTCGGACAGGGGTAATAGGTGAGCAGTTCTTC. Encoded protein: CASRTGVIGEQFF.

The gene calls are TRBV27 and TRBJ1-1; D is uncertain. Germline CDR1 reads MNHEY; CDR2 reads SMNVEV (reference sequence). V was cut by 2 bases and J by 7 bases, with 17 bases left in between. The CDR3 has 15 amino acids. The CDR3 sequence is CASSLQVGDTGEAFF. CDR3 in DNA: TGTGCCAGCAGTTTACAGGTAGGCGACACGGGTGAAGCTTTCTTT.

The chain employs TRBV4-3 and TRBJ2-1, with unresolved D. V lost 2 bases, J lost 1 base, and 12 bases lay in between. This CDR3 comprises 16 residues. CDR1 is LGHNA, CDR2 YSLEER, per germline. CDR3 DNA: TGCGCCAGCAGCCAATCACGGGTCAAGTCCTACAATGAGCAGTTCTTC. Protein sequence: CASSQSRVKSYNEQFF.

V and J are TRBV5-1 and TRBJ1-6, with D uncertain. The CDR3 runs 15 residues. CDR1 is SGHRS, CDR2 YFSETQ, per germline. V was pared by 0 bases and J by 5 bases, with 9 bases between. The CDR3 DNA reads TGCGCCAGCAGCTTGGGGACGGGGAATAATTCACCCCTCCACTTT. Translation gives CASSLGTGNNSPLHF.

The chain joins TRBV14 to TRBJ1-2; 8 bases line up with TRBD1. Trimming cost V 4 bases and J 0 bases; bases outside gene matches: 4. The CDR3 spans 15 residues. Germline V gene sequence: CDR1 SGHDN, CDR2 FVKESK. For the CDR3, the DNA is TGTGCCAGCAGCCCAAGACAGGGGACTAACTATGGCTACACCTTC. It codes for CASSPRQGTNYGYTF.

A single count supports this clone. The chain joins TRBV6-4 to TRBJ1-5, with D possibly matching TRBD1 (6 bases). The CDR3 length is 17 residues. The germline V gene has CDR1 MRHNA and CDR2 SNTAGT. The ends were cut back, 4 bases at V and 1 base at J, with 17 bases in the middle. CDR3 in amino acids: CASSVDETGMSNQPQHF. CDR3 DNA: TGTGCCAGCAGTGTCGACGAGACAGGTATGAGCAATCAGCCCCAGCATTTT.

The genes are TRBV5-4 and TRBJ1-2; D gene ambiguous. The CDR3 is 13 amino acids. V was shortened by 2 bases and J by 0 bases, with 5 bases between the two germline ends. Germline V CDR1 and CDR2: SGHNT, YYREEE (reference sequence). CDR3 residues: CASSFSANYGYTF. CDR3 bases: TGTGCCAGCAGCTTTTCAGCTAACTATGGCTACACCTTC.

The chain is built from TRBV7-6 and TRBJ2-3, with D hard to call. Between the trimmed V and J ends, which lost 6 bases and 3 bases, there was a span of 10 bases. Germline lookup yields CDR1 SGHVS and CDR2 FNYEAQ. The CDR3 has 13 residues. The CDR3 is CASRPPGTDTQYF. The CDR3 region has the DNA TGTGCCAGCAGACCCCCCGGGACAGATACGCAGTATTTT.

The chain carries TRBV18 and TRBJ1-1; the D is unclear. In germline, CDR1 is KGHSH, CDR2 LQKENI. Between the trimmed V and J ends, which lost 4 bases and 7 bases, there was a span of 16 bases. CDR3 size: 14 residues. CDR3 sequence reads: CASSLVTIDLEAFF. The DNA of the CDR3 is TGTGCCAGCTCACTAGTAACCATCGACCTTGAAGCTTTCTTT.

This clone appeared once. V gene TRBV5-6 combines with J gene TRBJ2-4; D unclear. The CDR3 extends over 15 amino acids. The V gene's germline CDR1 is SGHDT and CDR2 YYEEEE. V lost 3 bases and J 4 bases, leaving 14 bases between the germline ends. The CDR3, as DNA: TGTGCCAGCAGCTACCATCAAGAGATTAAAAACATTCAGTACTTC. It translates to CASSYHQEIKNIQYF.

This clone was picked up a small number of times. The rearrangement links TRBV9 to TRBJ2-7; a weak D match, TRBD1 (6 bases). This CDR3 is 15 amino acids long. Germline CDR1 reads SGDLS; CDR2 reads YYNGEE. Trimming removed 2 bases from V and 0 bases from J, with 12 bases in between. The CDR3 DNA sequence: TGTGCCAGCAGCGTGAGGGCAGGGGCCTCCTACGAGCAGTACTTC. Protein: CASSVRAGASYEQYF.

V and J are TRBV9 and TRBJ2-3; 7 bases are a match to TRBD1. The CDR3 totals 16 residues. Germline lookup yields CDR1 SGDLS and CDR2 YYNGEE. V lost 4 bases, J lost 3 bases, and 11 bases stayed unmatched. CDR3 protein: CASSSTTGISTDTQYF. Here the CDR3 DNA reads TGTGCCAGCAGCTCGACGACAGGGATTTCGACAGATACGCAGTATTTT.

The CDR3 spells CASSLRSMTETQYF. The CDR3 bases are TGTGCCAGCAGCTTAAGGTCAATGACGGAGACCCAGTACTTC. The chain carries TRBV7-9 and TRBJ2-5; no firm D call. The CDR3 runs to 14 residues. Between the trimmed V and J ends, which lost 2 bases and 5 bases, there was a span of 12 bases. The germline V gene has CDR1 SEHNR and CDR2 FQNEAQ (reference sequence).

The chain links TRBV11-2 to TRBJ2-1; TRBD2 agrees at 15 bases. V shed 5 bases, J shed 5 bases, and the junction held 7 bases outside the gene matches. This CDR3 is built from 17 residues. Germline V gives CDR1 SGHAT, CDR2 FQNNGV. The CDR3 reads CASSPPGLAGGNNEQFF. The CDR3 DNA reads as TGTGCCAGCAGCCCGCCGGGACTAGCGGGGGGAAACAATGAGCAGTTCTTC.

The J gene is TRBJ2-6, the V gene TRBV5-4, with 8 bases lining up with TRBD2. Germline CDR1 reads SGHNT; CDR2 reads YYREEE (reference sequence). The CDR3 is 18 amino acids. V lost 3 bases to trimming and J lost 4 bases; unmatched junction nucleotides: 12. CDR3 sequence: CASSYPGLAGAGANVLTF. In nucleotides, the CDR3 is TGTGCCAGCAGCTACCCGGGGCTAGCGGGTGCCGGGGCCAACGTCCTGACTTTC.

V gene TRBV27 combines with J gene TRBJ2-5; TRBD1 is a possible D gene (9 bases). The germline gives CDR1 MNHEY, CDR2 SMNVEV (reference sequence). V was clipped by 6 bases and J by 2 bases, with 19 bases between them. The CDR3 is 16 residues long. CDR3 residues: CASSRGGDRDQETQYF. CDR3 nucleotide sequence: TGTGCCAGCAGCCGGGGGGGGGACAGGGATCAAGAGACCCAGTACTTC.

The table lists this clone with a count of one. The chain couples TRBV7-2 to TRBJ1-6, with unresolved D. The germline V gene has CDR1 SGHTA and CDR2 FQGNSA. There are 15 residues in the CDR3. V gave up 1 base and J gave up 6 bases, with 10 bases separating them. CDR3 in amino acids: CASSLGSYSNSPLHF. CDR3 DNA: TGTGCCAGCAGCTTAGGATCGTACTCTAATTCACCCCTCCACTTT.